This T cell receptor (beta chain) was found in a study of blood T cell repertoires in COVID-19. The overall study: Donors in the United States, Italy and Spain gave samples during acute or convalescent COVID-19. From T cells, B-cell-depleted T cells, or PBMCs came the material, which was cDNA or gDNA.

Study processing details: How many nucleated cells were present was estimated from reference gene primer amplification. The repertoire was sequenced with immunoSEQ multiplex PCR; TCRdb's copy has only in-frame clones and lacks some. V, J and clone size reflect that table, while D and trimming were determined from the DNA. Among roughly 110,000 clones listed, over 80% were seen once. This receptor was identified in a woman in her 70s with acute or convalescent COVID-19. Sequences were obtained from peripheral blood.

CDR3 sequence: CASSYSSGAQEEQFF. CDR3 nucleotides: TGTGCCAGCAGTTATTCTAGCGGGGCCCAGGAGGAGCAGTTCTTC. The chain links TRBV6-5 to TRBJ2-1; 9 bases are shared with TRBD2. The CDR3 runs to 15 residues. Germline CDR1 is MNHEY and CDR2 is SVGAGI. V was pared by 3 bases and J by 10 bases, with 10 bases of the junction left unmatched.